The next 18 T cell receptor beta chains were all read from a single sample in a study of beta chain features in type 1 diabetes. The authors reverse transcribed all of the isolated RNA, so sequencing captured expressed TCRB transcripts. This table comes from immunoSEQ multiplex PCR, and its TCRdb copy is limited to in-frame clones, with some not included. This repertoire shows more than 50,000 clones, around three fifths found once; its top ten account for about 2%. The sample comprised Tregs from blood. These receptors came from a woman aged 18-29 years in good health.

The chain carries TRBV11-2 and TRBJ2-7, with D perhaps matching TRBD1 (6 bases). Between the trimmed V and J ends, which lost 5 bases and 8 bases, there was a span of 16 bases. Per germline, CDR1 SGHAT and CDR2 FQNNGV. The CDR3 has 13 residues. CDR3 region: CASSQAGVVKQYF. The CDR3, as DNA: TGTGCCAGCAGCCAGGCAGGGGTAGTCAAGCAGTACTTC.

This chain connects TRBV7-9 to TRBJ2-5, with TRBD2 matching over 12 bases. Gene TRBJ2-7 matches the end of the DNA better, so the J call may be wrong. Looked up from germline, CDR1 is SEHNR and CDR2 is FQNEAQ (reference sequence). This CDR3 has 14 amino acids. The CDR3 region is CASRPGTSGFEQYF. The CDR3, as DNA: TGTGCCAGCAGGCCCGGGACTAGCGGGTTCGAGCAGTACTTC.

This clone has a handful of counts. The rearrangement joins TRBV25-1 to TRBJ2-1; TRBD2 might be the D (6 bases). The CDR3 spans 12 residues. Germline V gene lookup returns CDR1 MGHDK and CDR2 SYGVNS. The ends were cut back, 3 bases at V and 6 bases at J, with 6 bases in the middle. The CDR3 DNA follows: TGTGCCAGCAGTGAGGGAGGCAATGAGCAGTTCTTC. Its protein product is CASSEGGNEQFF.

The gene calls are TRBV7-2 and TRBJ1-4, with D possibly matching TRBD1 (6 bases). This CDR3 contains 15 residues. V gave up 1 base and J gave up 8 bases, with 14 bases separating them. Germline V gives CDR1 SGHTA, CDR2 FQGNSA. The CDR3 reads CASSLGWQGLEKLFF. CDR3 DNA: TGTGCCAGCAGCTTAGGCTGGCAGGGGCTAGAAAAACTGTTTTTT.

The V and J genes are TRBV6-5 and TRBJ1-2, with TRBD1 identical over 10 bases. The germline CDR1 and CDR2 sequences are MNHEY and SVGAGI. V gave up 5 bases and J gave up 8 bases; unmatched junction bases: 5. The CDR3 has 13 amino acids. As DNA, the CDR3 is TGTGCCAGCAGTCACGGACAGGGGGGAGGCTACACCTTC. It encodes CASSHGQGGGYTF.

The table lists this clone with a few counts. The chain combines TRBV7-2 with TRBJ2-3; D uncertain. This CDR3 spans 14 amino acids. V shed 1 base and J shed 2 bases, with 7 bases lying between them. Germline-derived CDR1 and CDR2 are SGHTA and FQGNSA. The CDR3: CASSLETITDTQYF. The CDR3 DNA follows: TGTGCCAGCAGCTTAGAAACTATCACAGATACGCAGTATTTT.

The CDR3 DNA reads as TGTGCCAGCAGCTTGGGGACTAGCGGGGGATACAATGAGCAGTTCTTC. It translates to CASSLGTSGGYNEQFF. J is TRBJ2-1 and V is TRBV5-4, with TRBD2 matching 13 bases. The germline V gene encodes CDR1 SGHNT and CDR2 YYREEE (reference sequence). J lost 4 bases, V lost 0 bases, and 1 base had no gene match. The CDR3 consists of 16 residues.

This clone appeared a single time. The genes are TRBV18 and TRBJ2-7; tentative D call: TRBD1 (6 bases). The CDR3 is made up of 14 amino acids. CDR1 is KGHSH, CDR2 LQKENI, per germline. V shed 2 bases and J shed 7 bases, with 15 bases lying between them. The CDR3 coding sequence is TGTGCCAGCTCACCAGGGACATACACGACTGAGCAGTACTTC. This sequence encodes CASSPGTYTTEQYF. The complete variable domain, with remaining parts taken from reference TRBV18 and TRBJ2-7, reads NAGVMQNPRHLVRRRGQEARLRCSPMKGHSHVYWYRQLPEEGLKFMVYLQKENIIDESGMPKERFSAEFPKEGPSILRIQQVVRGDSAAYFCASSPGTYTTEQYFGPGTRLTVT.

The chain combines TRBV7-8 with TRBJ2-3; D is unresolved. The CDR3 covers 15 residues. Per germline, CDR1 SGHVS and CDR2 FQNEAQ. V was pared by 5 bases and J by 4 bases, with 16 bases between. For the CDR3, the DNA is TGTGCCAGCAGCCTAAATTTCCCTGCCCCAGATACGCAGTATTTT. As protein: CASSLNFPAPDTQYF.

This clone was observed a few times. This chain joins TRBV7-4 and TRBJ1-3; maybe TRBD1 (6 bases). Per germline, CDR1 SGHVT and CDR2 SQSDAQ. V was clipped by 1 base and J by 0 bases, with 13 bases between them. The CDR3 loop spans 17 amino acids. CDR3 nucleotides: TGTGCCAGCAGCTTAGTGGCAGGGGCGTGCTCTGGAAACACCATATATTTT. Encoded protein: CASSLVAGACSGNTIYF.

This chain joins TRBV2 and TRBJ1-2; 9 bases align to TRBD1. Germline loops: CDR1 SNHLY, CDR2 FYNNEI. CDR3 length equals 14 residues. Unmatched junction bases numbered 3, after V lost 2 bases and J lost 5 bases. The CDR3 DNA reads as TGTGCCAGCAGTGAAACAGGGGGCTGGTATGGCTACACCTTC. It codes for CASSETGGWYGYTF. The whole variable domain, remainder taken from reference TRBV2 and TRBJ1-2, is EPEVTQTPSHQVTQMGQEVILRCVPISNHLYFYWYRQILGQKVEFLVSFYNNEISEKSEIFDDQFSVERPDGSNFTLKIRSTKLEDSAMYFCASSETGGWYGYTFGSGTRLTVV.

In DNA form, the CDR3 reads TGCGCCAGCAGCCGCGGGGGAAAGAACACTGAAGCTTTCTTT. Translating it yields CASSRGGKNTEAFF. The chain links TRBV10-2 to TRBJ1-1, with D possibly being TRBD1 (5 bases). V lost 6 bases, J lost 1 base, and 12 bases lay in between. The CDR3 is made up of 14 amino acids. Germline V gives CDR1 WSHSY, CDR2 SAAADI.

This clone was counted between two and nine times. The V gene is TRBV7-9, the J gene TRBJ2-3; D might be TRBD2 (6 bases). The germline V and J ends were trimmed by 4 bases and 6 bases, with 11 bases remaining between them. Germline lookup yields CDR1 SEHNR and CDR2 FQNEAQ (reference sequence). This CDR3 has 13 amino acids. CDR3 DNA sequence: TGTGCCAGCAGCTCCACAGGAGGGGATACGCAGTATTTT. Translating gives CASSSTGGDTQYF.

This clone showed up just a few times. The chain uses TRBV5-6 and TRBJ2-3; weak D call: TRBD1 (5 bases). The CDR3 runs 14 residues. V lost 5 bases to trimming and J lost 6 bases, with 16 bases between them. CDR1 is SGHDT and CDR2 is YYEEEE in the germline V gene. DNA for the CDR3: TGTGCCAGCAGGACAGTTTTTCTCTCGGATACGCAGTATTTT. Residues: CASRTVFLSDTQYF.

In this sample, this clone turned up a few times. CDR3: CASSILHTGELFF. CDR3 nucleotides: TGTGCCAGTAGTATCCTTCACACCGGGGAGCTGTTTTTT. V is TRBV19 and J is TRBJ2-2; unclear D gene. The CDR3 is made up of 13 amino acids. CDR1 LNHDA and CDR2 SQIVND come from the germline V gene (reference sequence). The V end was cut by 3 bases, the J end by 3 bases, with 5 bases between.

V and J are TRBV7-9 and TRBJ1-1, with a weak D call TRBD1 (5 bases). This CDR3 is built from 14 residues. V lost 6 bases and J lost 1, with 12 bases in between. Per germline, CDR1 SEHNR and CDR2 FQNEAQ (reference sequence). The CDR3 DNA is TGTGCCAGCAGGCCCAGGGAGGAGAACACTGAAGCTTTCTTT. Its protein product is CASRPREENTEAFF.

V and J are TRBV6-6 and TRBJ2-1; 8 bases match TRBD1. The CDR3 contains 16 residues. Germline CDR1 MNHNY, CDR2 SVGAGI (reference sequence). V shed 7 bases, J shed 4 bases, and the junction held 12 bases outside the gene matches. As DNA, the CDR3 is TGTGCCAGCACCGAAGACAGGGGACGAACGTACAATGAGCAGTTCTTC. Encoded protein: CASTEDRGRTYNEQFF.

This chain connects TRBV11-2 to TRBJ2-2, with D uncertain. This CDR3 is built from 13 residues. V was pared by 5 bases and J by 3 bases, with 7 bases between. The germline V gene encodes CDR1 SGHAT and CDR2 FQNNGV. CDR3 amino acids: CASSEQYTGELFF. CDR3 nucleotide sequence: TGTGCCAGCAGCGAACAGTACACCGGGGAGCTGTTTTTT.